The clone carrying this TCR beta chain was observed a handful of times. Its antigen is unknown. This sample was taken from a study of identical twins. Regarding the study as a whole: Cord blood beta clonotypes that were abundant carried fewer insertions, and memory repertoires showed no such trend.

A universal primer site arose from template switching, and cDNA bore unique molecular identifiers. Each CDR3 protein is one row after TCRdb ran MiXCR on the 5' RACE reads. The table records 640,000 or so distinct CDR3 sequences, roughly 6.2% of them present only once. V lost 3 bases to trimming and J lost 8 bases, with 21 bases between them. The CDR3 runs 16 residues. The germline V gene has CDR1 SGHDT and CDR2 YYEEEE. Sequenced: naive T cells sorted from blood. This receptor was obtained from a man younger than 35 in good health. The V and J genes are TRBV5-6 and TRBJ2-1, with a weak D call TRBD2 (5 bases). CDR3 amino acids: CASSSFPLARSDEQFF. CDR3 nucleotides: TGTGCCAGCAGCTCCTTCCCATTAGCGAGGTCAGATGAGCAGTTCTTC.